This T cell receptor beta chain was captured by sequencing in a study of cytomegalovirus exposure and HLA in healthy donors. At the level of the study: Early released data had tens of millions of unique TCRs, all coming from HLA-typed donors.

PCR amplification relied on 60 Vbeta primers (plus 13 Jbeta primers). Assay used: immunoSEQ multiplex PCR; TCRdb lists only in-frame clones, some missing. The sample has some 120,000 clones; 15% are singletons. This clone was recorded a few times. Antigen: not known. Germline CDR1 and CDR2: MNHEY and SVGAGI. V was clipped by 2 bases and J by 6 bases; unmatched bases: 10. The CDR3 is 15 amino acids. Study-wide results and caveats: Later analysis associated a missense DCLRE1C variant with TCR beta V- and J-gene trimming. A later analysis appeared to link common viral pathogens to several of the most significant clusters.

The V and J genes are TRBV6-5 and TRBJ2-7, with 7 positions matching TRBD1. The sample consisted of PBMCs. The TCR comes from a woman aged 18-35 years in good health and CMV-seronegative. The CDR3 loop reads CASSYRDSRVSEQYF. In DNA, the CDR3 is TGTGCCAGCAGTTACCGGGACAGCCGTGTTAGCGAGCAGTACTTC.